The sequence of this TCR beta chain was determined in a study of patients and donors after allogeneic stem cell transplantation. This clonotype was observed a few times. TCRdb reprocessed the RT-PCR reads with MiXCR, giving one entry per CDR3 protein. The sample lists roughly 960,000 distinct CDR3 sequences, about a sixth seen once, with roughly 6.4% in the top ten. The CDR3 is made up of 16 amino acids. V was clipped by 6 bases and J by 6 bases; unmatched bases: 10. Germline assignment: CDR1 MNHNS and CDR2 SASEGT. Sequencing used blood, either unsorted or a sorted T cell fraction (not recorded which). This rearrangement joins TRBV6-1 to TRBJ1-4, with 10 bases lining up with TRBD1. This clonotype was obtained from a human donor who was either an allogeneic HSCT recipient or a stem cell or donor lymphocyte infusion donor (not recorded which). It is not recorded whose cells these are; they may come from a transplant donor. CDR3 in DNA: TGTGCCAGCAGAGCCGGACAGGGGGTTAACCATGAAAAACTGTTTTTT. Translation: CASRAGQGVNHEKLFF.